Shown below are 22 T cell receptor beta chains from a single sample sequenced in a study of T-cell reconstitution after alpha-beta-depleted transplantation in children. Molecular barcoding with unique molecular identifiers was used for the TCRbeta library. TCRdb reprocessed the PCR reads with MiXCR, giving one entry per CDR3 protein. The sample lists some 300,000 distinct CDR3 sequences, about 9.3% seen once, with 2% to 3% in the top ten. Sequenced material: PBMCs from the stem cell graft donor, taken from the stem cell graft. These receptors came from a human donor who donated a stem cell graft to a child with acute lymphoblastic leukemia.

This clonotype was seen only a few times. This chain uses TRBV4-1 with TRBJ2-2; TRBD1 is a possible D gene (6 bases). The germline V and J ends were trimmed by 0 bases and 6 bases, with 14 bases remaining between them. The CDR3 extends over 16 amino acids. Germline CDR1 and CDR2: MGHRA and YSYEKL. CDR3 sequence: CASSQEPRGSPGELFF. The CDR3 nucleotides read TGCGCCAGCAGCCAAGAGCCCAGGGGATCCCCCGGGGAGCTGTTTTTT.

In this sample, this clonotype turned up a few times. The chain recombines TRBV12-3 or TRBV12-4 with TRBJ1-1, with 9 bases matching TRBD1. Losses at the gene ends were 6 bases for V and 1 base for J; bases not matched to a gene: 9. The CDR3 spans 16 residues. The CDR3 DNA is TGTGCCAGCAGCCACCATCCGGGACAGGGGAACACTGAAGCTTTCTTT. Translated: CASSHHPGQGNTEAFF.

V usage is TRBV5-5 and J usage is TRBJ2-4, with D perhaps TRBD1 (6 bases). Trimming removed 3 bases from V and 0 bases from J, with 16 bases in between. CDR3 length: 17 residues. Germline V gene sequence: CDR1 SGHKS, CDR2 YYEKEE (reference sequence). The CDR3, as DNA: TGTGCCAGCAGCTCGGAAGGACAGTCCCTAGCCAAAAACATTCAGTACTTC. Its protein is CASSSEGQSLAKNIQYF.

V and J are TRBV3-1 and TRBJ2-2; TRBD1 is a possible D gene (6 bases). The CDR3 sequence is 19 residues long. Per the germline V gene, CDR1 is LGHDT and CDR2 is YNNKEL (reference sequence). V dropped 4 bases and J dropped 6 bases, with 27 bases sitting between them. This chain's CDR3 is CASSRHELLTGSSSGELFF. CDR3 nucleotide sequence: TGTGCCAGCAGCCGACACGAACTTTTGACAGGATCTTCGTCCGGGGAGCTGTTTTTT.

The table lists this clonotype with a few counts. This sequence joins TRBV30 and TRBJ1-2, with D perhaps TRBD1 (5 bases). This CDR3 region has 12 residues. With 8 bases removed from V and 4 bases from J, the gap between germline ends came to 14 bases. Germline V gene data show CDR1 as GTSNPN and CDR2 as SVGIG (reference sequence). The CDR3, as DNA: TGTGCCATGGGGGAATTCTTCTATGGCTACACCTTC. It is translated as CAMGEFFYGYTF.

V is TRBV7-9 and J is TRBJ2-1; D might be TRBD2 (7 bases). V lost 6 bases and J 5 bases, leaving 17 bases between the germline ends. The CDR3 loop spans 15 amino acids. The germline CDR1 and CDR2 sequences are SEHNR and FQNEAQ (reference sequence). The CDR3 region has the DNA TGTGCCAGCAGAATAGGGGGGGGGCCACACAATGAGCAGTTCTTC. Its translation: CASRIGGGPHNEQFF. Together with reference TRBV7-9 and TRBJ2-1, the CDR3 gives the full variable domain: DTGVSQNPRHKITKRGQNVTFRCDPISEHNRLYWYRQTLGQGPEFLTYFQNEAQLEKSRLLSDRFSAERPKGSFSTLEIQRTEQGDSAMYLCASRIGGGPHNEQFFGPGTRLTVL.

CDR3 nucleotides: TGTGCCACCGGGGGGCAGGGCGACTTTCAGTACTTC. It is translated as CATGGQGDFQYF. V usage is TRBV15 and J usage is TRBJ2-4; D might be TRBD1 or TRBD2, each matching 6 bases. The germline V gene encodes CDR1 LNHNV and CDR2 YYDKDF (reference sequence). The CDR3 is 12 residues long. Between the trimmed V and J ends, which lost 8 bases and 11 bases, there was a span of 16 bases. The variable domain in full, with the rest retrieved from reference TRBV15 and TRBJ2-4, is DAMVIQNPRYQVTQFGKPVTLSCSQTLNHNVMYWYQQKSSQAPKLLFHYYDKDFNNEADTPDNFQSRRPNTSFCFLDIRSPGLGDTAMYLCATGGQGDFQYFGAGTRLSVL.

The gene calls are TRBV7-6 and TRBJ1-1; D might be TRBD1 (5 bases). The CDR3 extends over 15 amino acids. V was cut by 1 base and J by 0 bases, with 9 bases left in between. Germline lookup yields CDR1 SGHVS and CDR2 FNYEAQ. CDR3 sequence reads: CASSLVAGMNTEAFF. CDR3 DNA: TGTGCCAGCAGCTTAGTGGCAGGGATGAACACTGAAGCTTTCTTT.

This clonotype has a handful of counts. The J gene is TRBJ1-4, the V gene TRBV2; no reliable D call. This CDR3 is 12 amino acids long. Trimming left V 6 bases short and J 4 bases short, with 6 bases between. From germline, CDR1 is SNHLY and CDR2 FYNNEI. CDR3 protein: CASSQDNEKLFF. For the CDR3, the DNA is TGTGCCAGCAGCCAAGATAATGAAAAACTGTTTTTT. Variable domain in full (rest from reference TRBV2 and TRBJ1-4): EPEVTQTPSHQVTQMGQEVILRCVPISNHLYFYWYRQILGQKVEFLVSFYNNEISEKSEIFDDQFSVERPDGSNFTLKIRSTKLEDSAMYFCASSQDNEKLFFGSGTQLSVL.

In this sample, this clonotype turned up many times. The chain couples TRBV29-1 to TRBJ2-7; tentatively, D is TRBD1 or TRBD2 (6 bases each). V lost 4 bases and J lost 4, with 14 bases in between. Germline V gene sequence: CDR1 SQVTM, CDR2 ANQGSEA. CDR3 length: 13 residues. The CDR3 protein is CSVVGGQTYEQYF. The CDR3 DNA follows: TGCAGCGTTGTAGGGGGGCAGACATACGAGCAGTACTTC.

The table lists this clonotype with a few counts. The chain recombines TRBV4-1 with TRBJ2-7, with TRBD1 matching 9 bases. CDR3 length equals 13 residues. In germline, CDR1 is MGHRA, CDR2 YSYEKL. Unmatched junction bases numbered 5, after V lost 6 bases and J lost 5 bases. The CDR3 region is CASSLRDRDEQYF. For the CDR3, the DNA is TGCGCCAGCAGTCTTCGGGACAGGGACGAGCAGTACTTC.

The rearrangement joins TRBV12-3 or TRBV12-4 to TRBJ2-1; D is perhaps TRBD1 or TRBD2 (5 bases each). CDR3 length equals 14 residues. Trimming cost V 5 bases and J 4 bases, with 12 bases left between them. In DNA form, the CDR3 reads TGTGCCAGCAGTCCGGGACCTAATTACAATGAGCAGTTCTTC. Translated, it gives CASSPGPNYNEQFF.

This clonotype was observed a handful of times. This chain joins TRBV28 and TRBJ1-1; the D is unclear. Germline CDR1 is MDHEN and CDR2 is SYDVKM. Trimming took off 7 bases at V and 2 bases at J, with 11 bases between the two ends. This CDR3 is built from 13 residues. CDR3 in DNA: TGTGCCAGCACCGACGGTTCTAACACTGAAGCTTTCTTT. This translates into CASTDGSNTEAFF.

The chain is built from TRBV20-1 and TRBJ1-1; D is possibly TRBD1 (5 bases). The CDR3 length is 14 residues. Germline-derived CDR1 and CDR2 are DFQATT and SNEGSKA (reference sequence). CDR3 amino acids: CRATRGDLGSEAFF. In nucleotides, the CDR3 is TGCAGGGCGACGCGGGGGGACCTCGGCTCTGAAGCTTTCTTT.

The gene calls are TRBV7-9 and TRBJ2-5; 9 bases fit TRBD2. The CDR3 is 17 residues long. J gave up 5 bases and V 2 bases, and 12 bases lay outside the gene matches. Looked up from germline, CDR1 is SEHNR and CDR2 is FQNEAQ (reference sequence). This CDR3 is CASSLNIRREGRETQYF. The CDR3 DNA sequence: TGTGCCAGCAGCTTAAACATACGGCGGGAGGGCCGTGAGACCCAGTACTTC.

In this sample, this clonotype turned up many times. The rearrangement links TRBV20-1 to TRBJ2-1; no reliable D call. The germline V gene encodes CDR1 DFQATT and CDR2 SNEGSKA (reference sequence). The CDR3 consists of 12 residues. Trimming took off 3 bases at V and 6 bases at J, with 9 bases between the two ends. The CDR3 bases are TGCAGTGCTAGGGGCCTGGGCAATGAGCAGTTCTTC. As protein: CSARGLGNEQFF.

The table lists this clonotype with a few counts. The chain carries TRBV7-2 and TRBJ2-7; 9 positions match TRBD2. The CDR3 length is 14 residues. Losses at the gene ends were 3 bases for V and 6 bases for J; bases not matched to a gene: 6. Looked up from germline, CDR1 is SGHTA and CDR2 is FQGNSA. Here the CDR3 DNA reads TGTGCCAGCAGCTTGGGACTAGCCGTTACCGAGCAGTACTTC. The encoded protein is CASSLGLAVTEQYF.

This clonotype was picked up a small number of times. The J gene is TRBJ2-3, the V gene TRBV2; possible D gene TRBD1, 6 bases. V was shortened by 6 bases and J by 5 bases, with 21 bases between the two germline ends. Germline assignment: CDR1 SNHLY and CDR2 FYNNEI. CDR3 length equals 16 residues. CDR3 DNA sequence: TGTGCCAGCAGAGCGTCCATCCTGGAACAGGGAGATACGCAGTATTTT. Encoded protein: CASRASILEQGDTQYF. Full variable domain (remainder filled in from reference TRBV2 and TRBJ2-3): EPEVTQTPSHQVTQMGQEVILRCVPISNHLYFYWYRQILGQKVEFLVSFYNNEISEKSEIFDDQFSVERPDGSNFTLKIRSTKLEDSAMYFCASRASILEQGDTQYFGPGTRLTVL.

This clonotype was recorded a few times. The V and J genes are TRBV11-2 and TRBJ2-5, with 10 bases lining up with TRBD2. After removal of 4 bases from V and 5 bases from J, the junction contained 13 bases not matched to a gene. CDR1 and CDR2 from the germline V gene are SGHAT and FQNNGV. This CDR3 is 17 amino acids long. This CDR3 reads CASSSFKREGLRETQYF. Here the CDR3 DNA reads TGTGCCAGCAGCTCCTTTAAGCGGGAGGGCCTGAGGGAGACCCAGTACTTC.

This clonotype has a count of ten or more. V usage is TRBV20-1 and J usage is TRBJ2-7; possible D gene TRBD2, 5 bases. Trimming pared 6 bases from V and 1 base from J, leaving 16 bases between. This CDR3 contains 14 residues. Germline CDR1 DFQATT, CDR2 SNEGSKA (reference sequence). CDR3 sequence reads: CSASDYRVSYEQYF. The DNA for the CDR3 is TGCAGTGCCAGCGACTATAGGGTTTCCTACGAGCAGTACTTC.

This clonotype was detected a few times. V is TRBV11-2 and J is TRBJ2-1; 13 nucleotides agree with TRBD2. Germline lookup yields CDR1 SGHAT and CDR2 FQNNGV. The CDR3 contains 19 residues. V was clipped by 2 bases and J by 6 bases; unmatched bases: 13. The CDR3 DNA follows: TGTGCCAGCAGCTTACTCTTAGGACTAGCGGGAGTGGGTGGCAATGAGCAGTTCTTC. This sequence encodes CASSLLLGLAGVGGNEQFF.

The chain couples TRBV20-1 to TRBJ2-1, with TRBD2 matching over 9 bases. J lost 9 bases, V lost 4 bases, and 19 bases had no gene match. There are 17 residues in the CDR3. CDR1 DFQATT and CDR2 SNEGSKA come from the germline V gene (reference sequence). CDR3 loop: CSANRGSAGLALGEQFF. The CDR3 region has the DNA TGCAGTGCTAACCGAGGGAGTGCGGGACTAGCTCTCGGTGAGCAGTTCTTC.